The present T cell receptor beta chain was sequenced within a study of T cells in Graves' hyperthyroidism and ophthalmopathy. The germline V gene encodes CDR1 SGHTA and CDR2 FQGNSA. V trimming: 1 base; J trimming: 0 bases; junction bases outside the gene matches: 1. CDR3 size: 16 residues. This clonotype was counted ten times or more. TCR beta CDR3 regions were amplified from RNA transcripts. In the first-round RT-PCR of the TCR CDR3, the HTBI primer set was used. TCRdb re-called the multiplex PCR reads through MiXCR, storing one row per CDR3 protein. This table has some 580,000 distinct CDR3 sequences, about 16% appearing once.

The sequenced material came from blood. The genes are TRBV7-2 and TRBJ2-2; 8 bases map to TRBD2. This receptor was identified in a woman aged 40 to 50 with Graves' ophthalmopathy. This chain's CDR3 is CASSLVAGSNTGELFF. In DNA form, the CDR3 reads TGTGCCAGCAGCTTAGTAGCGGGGTCGAACACCGGGGAGCTGTTTTTT.